This T cell receptor beta chain appears in the sequencing data of a study of T cells in Graves' hyperthyroidism and ophthalmopathy. Study-wide results and limits: Most thyroid-expanded clonotypes above 0.001 were also found in blood.

Germline assignment: CDR1 DFQATT and CDR2 SNEGSKA (reference sequence). With V trimmed by 3 bases and J by 1 base, 11 bases remained unmatched. CDR3 length equals 16 residues. Uncontrolled infection, other autoimmune disease, pregnancy or lactation disqualified patients from enrolment. Clinical symptoms, serum thyroxine, TRAb, thyroid ultrasound and orbital computed tomography informed diagnoses. In this sample, this clonotype turned up a few times. What it binds is not known. Using RNA transcripts as the source, TCR beta CDR3 regions were amplified. Carried out on the TCR CDR3, a first-round RT-PCR used the HTBI primer set. Using its own MiXCR run on the multiplex PCR reads, TCRdb lists one record per CDR3 protein. The sample has 300,000 to 400,000 distinct CDR3 sequences; approximately 15% are singletons.

The sample consisted of blood. The chain employs TRBV20-1 and TRBJ2-5; 7 positions match TRBD2. This TCR was sampled from a woman in her 30s with Graves' ophthalmopathy. CDR3 amino acids: CSASRWAGESQETQYF. The CDR3 DNA is TGCAGTGCTAGTAGATGGGCGGGGGAGTCCCAAGAGACCCAGTACTTC.